This T cell receptor (beta chain) is drawn from a study of T cell responses to AZD1222 COVID-19 vaccine. Across the study: Samples with a second dose at about 4 or about 12 weeks were pooled together.

Between the trimmed V and J ends, which lost 5 bases and 9 bases, there was a span of 22 bases. This CDR3 comprises 15 residues. CDR1 and CDR2 (germline): SEHNR, FQNEAQ (reference sequence). TCRdb keeps only in-frame clones here, not all; method: immunoSEQ multiplex PCR. The repertoire includes tens of thousands of clones, about 88% of them detected once, and approximately 15% sits in the top ten. On this clone: Its antigen is unknown.

General study points: Scientists sampled the repertoires only once the peak T cell response had passed. Spike-specific TCR breadth and depth were elevated following two AZD1222 doses. Donors were mostly white British, more females; clonal diversity possibly underestimated.

This receptor was obtained from an adult in good health. The sample consisted of peripheral blood, taken on day 0 of AZD1222 vaccination. This chain uses TRBV7-9 with TRBJ2-5, with D perhaps being TRBD1 or TRBD2 (6 bases each). CDR3 sequence: CASSPPGGPAGAQYF. Here the CDR3 DNA reads TGTGCCAGCAGCCCTCCTGGAGGGCCCGCAGGGGCCCAGTACTTC.